This TCR beta chain comes out of a study of regulatory T cells in long-lasting Graves disease. Time point reported: persistent/refractory GD, antithyroid drugs over 5 years with positive TRAb. The authors made the TCR library using RNA they extracted from PBMCs. V was cut by 5 bases and J by 3 bases, with 11 bases left in between. The germline V gene has CDR1 SGHRS and CDR2 YFSETQ. This CDR3 has 13 residues. Researchers made TCR beta libraries by using iRepertoire HTBI primers and running Arm-PCR on CDR3 regions. Authors' processing steps: Looking across samples, the authors found approximately 60 TRBV and some 13 TRBJ segments. TCRdb reanalysed the multiplex PCR reads using MiXCR and keeps one entry per CDR3 protein. The V and J calls and clone size are TCRdb's, not the authors'. This table has about 660,000 distinct CDR3 sequences, roughly 30% appearing once.

The chain couples TRBV5-1 to TRBJ1-1, with no clear D. This clonotype was sampled from a female donor with Graves disease. Sequenced material: peripheral blood mononuclear cells (PBMCs), taken when the disease was refractory, from a patient treated with antithyroid drugs. This CDR3 reads CASRQDGYTEAFF. In DNA, the CDR3 is TGCGCCAGCAGACAAGACGGGTACACTGAAGCTTTCTTT. Full variable domain (outside the CDR3, taken from reference TRBV5-1 and TRBJ1-1): KAGVTQTPRYLIKTRGQQVTLSCSPISGHRSVSWYQQTPGQGLQFLFEYFSETQRNKGNFPGRFSGRQFSNSRSEMNVSTLELGDSALYLCASRQDGYTEAFFGQGTRLTVV.